These 31 T cell receptor beta chains share one sample of origin, sequenced in a study of T cell changes during pregnancy in multiple sclerosis. Only in-frame clones appear in the TCRdb table, and some are missing; sequencing was by immunoSEQ multiplex PCR. The sample holds fewer than 140,000 clones, 85% to 95% seen once. Here the sequenced sample was peripheral blood, taken after pregnancy. All receptors derive from a female donor with multiple sclerosis, enrolled in a pregnancy study.

The chain is built from TRBV10-2 and TRBJ2-1; D is possibly TRBD2 (6 bases). From germline, CDR1 is WSHSY and CDR2 SAAADI. This CDR3 has 15 residues. Trimming took 11 bases from V and 9 from J, leaving 26 bases between them. CDR3 in DNA: TGCGCCGTGGAAGGGCGGGGAATTTTCGCGGGTGAGCAGTTCTTC. Protein sequence: CAVEGRGIFAGEQFF.

The chain couples TRBV30 to TRBJ1-4; 8 positions match TRBD1. The CDR3 length is 15 residues. V shed 3 bases, J shed 8 bases, and the junction held 11 bases outside the gene matches. The germline V gene encodes CDR1 GTSNPN and CDR2 SVGIG (reference sequence). This chain's CDR3 is CAWSLGQGAGEKLFF. The CDR3, as DNA: TGTGCCTGGAGCCTTGGGCAGGGGGCGGGGGAAAAACTGTTTTTT.

This clone appeared a few times. The gene calls are TRBV6-5 and TRBJ1-1; the match to TRBD1 covers 8 bases. The CDR3 covers 14 residues. From germline, CDR1 is MNHEY and CDR2 SVGAGI. The V gene end was trimmed by 2 bases and the J gene end by 1 base; junction bases not matched to a gene: 0. CDR3: CASSYGTGNTEAFF. As DNA, the CDR3 is TGTGCCAGCAGTTACGGGACAGGGAACACTGAAGCTTTCTTT.

The chain recombines TRBV25-1 with TRBJ1-1; 12 bases map to TRBD1. Looked up from germline, CDR1 is MGHDK and CDR2 is SYGVNS. J gave up 4 bases and V 5 bases, and 8 bases lay outside the gene matches. This CDR3 spans 16 amino acids. In DNA, the CDR3 is TGTGCCAGCAGTCCCCGGGACAGGGGGCTCGGCACTGAAGCTTTCTTT. Residues: CASSPRDRGLGTEAFF.

This chain connects TRBV19 to TRBJ1-2; D is possibly TRBD1 (6 bases). Germline CDR1 LNHDA, CDR2 SQIVND (reference sequence). V gave up 3 bases and J gave up 8 bases, with 16 bases separating them. CDR3 length equals 14 residues. In DNA form, the CDR3 reads TGTGCCAGTAGTATTCCTCAGGGGCCAGGGGGCTACACCTTC. This codes for CASSIPQGPGGYTF.

This clone was recorded only once. The rearrangement links TRBV10-3 to TRBJ2-2, with 8 bases aligning to TRBD2. J was trimmed by 5 bases and V by 6 bases; bases with no gene match: 8. The CDR3 is 15 amino acids. CDR1 ENHRY and CDR2 SYGVKD come from the germline V gene. Here the CDR3 reads CAISEPAGVTGELFF. The CDR3 DNA sequence: TGTGCCATCAGCGAACCAGCGGGAGTAACCGGGGAGCTGTTTTTT.

DNA of the CDR3: TGTGCCAGAAGCTTGGGAGGCTATGGCTACACCTTC. This codes for CARSLGGYGYTF. The genes are TRBV5-3 and TRBJ1-2, with D uncertain. TRBV5-3 is sorted into the ORF group, with uncertain function. V lost 0 bases, J lost 4 bases, and 4 bases lay in between. The CDR3 is 12 residues long.

V is TRBV9 and J is TRBJ1-3; weak D call: TRBD1 (5 bases). Trimming pared 3 bases from V and 0 bases from J, leaving 7 bases between. The CDR3 is 14 residues long. Germline CDR1 is SGDLS and CDR2 is YYNGEE. CDR3 bases: TGTGCCAGCAGCGCACAGGACTCTGGAAACACCATATATTTT. Protein sequence: CASSAQDSGNTIYF.

This clone appeared a single time. The gene calls are TRBV4-1 and TRBJ1-1; the D is unclear. The CDR3 consists of 14 residues. Germline V gene sequence: CDR1 MGHRA, CDR2 YSYEKL. The ends were cut back, 0 bases at V and 0 bases at J, with 5 bases in the middle. The CDR3 spells CASSQEGVNTEAFF. The CDR3 DNA is TGCGCCAGCAGCCAAGAAGGAGTGAACACTGAAGCTTTCTTT.

This clone appeared once. The chain links TRBV9 to TRBJ2-1; 8 nucleotides agree with TRBD1. CDR1 is SGDLS and CDR2 is YYNGEE in the germline V gene. CDR3 size: 15 residues. V lost 2 bases and J lost 4; bases outside the gene matches: 5. The CDR3 DNA follows: TGTGCCAGCAGCGTGACAGGGGTTCAATACAATGAGCAGTTCTTC. This codes for CASSVTGVQYNEQFF.

The rearrangement joins TRBV7-9 to TRBJ1-4, with a tentative D call TRBD1 (6 bases). V dropped 5 bases and J dropped 8 bases, with 18 bases sitting between them. The germline CDR1 and CDR2 sequences are SEHNR and FQNEAQ (reference sequence). The CDR3 sequence is 15 residues long. DNA for the CDR3: TGTGCCAGCAGCGCTCCCGGGGGGGCAAGGGAAAAACTGTTTTTT. It encodes CASSAPGGAREKLFF.

A few counts support this clone. The chain joins TRBV18 to TRBJ1-1, with TRBD1 as a possible D gene (5 bases). This CDR3 has 13 residues. Germline CDR1 is KGHSH and CDR2 is LQKENI. The V gene lost 5 bases and the J gene lost 2 bases, with 9 bases spanning the gap. In DNA, the CDR3 is TGTGCCAGCTCATTAGGGGATAACACTGAAGCTTTCTTT. Encoded protein: CASSLGDNTEAFF.

The chain employs TRBV11-2 and TRBJ2-7; D is unclear. The CDR3 runs to 13 residues. V was pared by 5 bases and J by 1 base, with 9 bases between. CDR1 is SGHAT and CDR2 is FQNNGV in the germline V gene. CDR3 in DNA: TGTGCCAGCAGCCCCTACCGGTCCTACGAGCAGTACTTC. Protein sequence: CASSPYRSYEQYF.

The chain has TRBV6-5 and TRBJ2-3; no clear D gene. The CDR3 length is 13 residues. Germline V CDR1 and CDR2: MNHEY, SVGAGI. With 6 bases removed from V and 7 bases from J, the gap between germline ends came to 14 bases. The CDR3 coding sequence is TGTGCCAGCAGGACACCGATCCTCAATACGCAGTATTTT. Its protein product is CASRTPILNTQYF.

CDR3 sequence: CASSQELADTQYF. The DNA of the CDR3 is TGTGCCAGCAGCCAAGAGCTAGCAGATACGCAGTATTTT. V usage is TRBV14 and J usage is TRBJ2-3; D is uncertain. The germline CDR1 and CDR2 sequences are SGHDN and FVKESK. CDR3 length: 13 amino acids. V lost 0 bases and J lost 4, with 5 bases in between.

The chain recombines TRBV19 with TRBJ1-5; no definite D call. This CDR3 comprises 13 residues. V was trimmed by 6 bases and J by 9 bases, leaving 15 bases between them. CDR1 LNHDA and CDR2 SQIVND come from the germline V gene (reference sequence). In nucleotides, the CDR3 is TGTGCCAGTAGCGGGGATCGATCTCTGCCCCAGCATTTT. It is translated as CASSGDRSLPQHF.

The V call is TRBV7-9, the J call TRBJ1-1; 8 bases map to TRBD1. CDR3 length equals 17 residues. Germline V gives CDR1 SEHNR, CDR2 FQNEAQ (reference sequence). The J segment lost 2 bases and the V segment lost 10 bases, leaving 18 bases of the junction unmatched. In DNA form, the CDR3 reads TGTGCCACCCCGCCCTATGACAGGGGATTCATCAACACTGAAGCTTTCTTT. Translated, it gives CATPPYDRGFINTEAFF.

The rearrangement joins TRBV5-8 to TRBJ2-5; D is uncertain. Germline assignment: CDR1 SGHTS and CDR2 YDEGEE. V was pared by 3 bases and J by 5 bases, with 8 bases between. The CDR3 contains 12 residues. For the CDR3, the DNA is TGTGCCAGCAGCTCGAGTACGGAGACCCAGTACTTC. Its protein is CASSSSTETQYF.

This chain uses TRBV28 with TRBJ1-1; D is uncertain. V lost 3 bases and J lost 5, with 13 bases in between. Germline values: CDR1 MDHEN, CDR2 SYDVKM. There are 14 residues in the CDR3. This CDR3 is CASSLVGVRTEAFF. The CDR3 nucleotides read TGTGCCAGCAGTTTGGTGGGAGTTCGAACTGAAGCTTTCTTT.

This clone was observed a single time. The genes are TRBV28 and TRBJ1-3; D might be TRBD1 (6 bases). Germline assignment: CDR1 MDHEN and CDR2 SYDVKM. V was shortened by 3 bases and J by 0 bases, with 12 bases between the two germline ends. The CDR3 contains 16 residues. The CDR3 is CASSFQTGRSGNTIYF. The DNA for the CDR3 is TGTGCCAGCAGTTTTCAAACAGGGCGCTCTGGAAACACCATATATTTT.

The V call is TRBV5-1, the J call TRBJ2-1, with 11 bases identical to TRBD1. Germline lookup yields CDR1 SGHRS and CDR2 YFSETQ. The junction had 8 bases not matched to a gene; V was cut back by 3 bases and J by 0 bases. The CDR3 has 18 residues. The CDR3 spells CASSWGQGVSRSYNEQFF. CDR3 coding DNA: TGCGCCAGCAGCTGGGGACAGGGGGTCTCACGCTCCTACAATGAGCAGTTCTTC.

V is TRBV7-2 and J is TRBJ2-1; 7 nucleotides align to TRBD2. The CDR3 is 15 amino acids. J gave up 4 bases and V 4 bases, and 7 bases lay outside the gene matches. The germline V gene has CDR1 SGHTA and CDR2 FQGNSA. The CDR3 protein is CASSSEGRGYNEQFF. CDR3 bases: TGTGCCAGCAGCTCCGAGGGGAGGGGTTACAATGAGCAGTTCTTC.

The chain couples TRBV6-5 to TRBJ1-3; the match to TRBD1 covers 8 bases. Germline-derived CDR1 and CDR2 are MNHEY and SVGAGI. This CDR3 is built from 14 residues. J gave up 3 bases and V 6 bases, and 4 bases lay outside the gene matches. CDR3 residues: CASSLTGVGNTIYF. The CDR3 bases are TGTGCCAGCAGCTTGACAGGGGTTGGAAACACCATATATTTT.

This sequence joins TRBV14 and TRBJ2-2, with D possibly TRBD1 on 5 matching bases. The CDR3 spans 16 residues. Germline lookup yields CDR1 SGHDN and CDR2 FVKESK. The germline V and J ends were trimmed by 1 base and 6 bases, with 15 bases remaining between them. CDR3 sequence (DNA): TGTGCCAGCAGCCAAGTGGCCCGTGTAGGGGCCGGGGAGCTGTTTTTT. Translating gives CASSQVARVGAGELFF. Using reference TRBV14 and TRBJ2-2 for the parts outside the CDR3, the full variable domain is EAGVTQFPSHSVIEKGQTVTLRCDPISGHDNLYWYRRVMGKEIKFLLHFVKESKQDESGMPNNRFLAERTGGTYSTLKVQPAELEDSGVYFCASSQVARVGAGELFFGEGSRLTVL.

This chain links TRBV27 with TRBJ1-1; D uncertain. The CDR3 totals 14 residues. V was trimmed by 2 bases and J by 1 base, leaving 8 bases between them. Germline V lookup: CDR1 MNHEY, CDR2 SMNVEV (reference sequence). The CDR3 nucleotides read TGTGCCAGCAGTTTACTCACAGCGAACACTGAAGCTTTCTTT. It translates to CASSLLTANTEAFF.

This chain joins TRBV9 and TRBJ1-2, with D uncertain. Between the trimmed V and J ends, which lost 0 bases and 0 bases, there was a span of 9 bases. Germline CDR1 reads SGDLS; CDR2 reads YYNGEE. This CDR3 contains 15 residues. The CDR3 nucleotides are TGTGCCAGCAGCGTAGGCGGTAGAGCTAACTATGGCTACACCTTC. As protein: CASSVGGRANYGYTF.

The chain is built from TRBV6-1 and TRBJ1-2; no firm D call. The germline gives CDR1 MNHNS, CDR2 SASEGT. V shed 3 bases and J shed 11 bases, with 25 bases lying between them. The CDR3 length is 16 residues. DNA of the CDR3: TGTGCCAGCAGTGACGCCCTCCTAGCTGAACAGCTTTGGTACACCTTC. It encodes CASSDALLAEQLWYTF.

The rearrangement joins TRBV5-6 to TRBJ2-1; possibly TRBD2 for D (5 bases). Germline CDR1 reads SGHDT; CDR2 reads YYEEEE. CDR3 length: 12 residues. Deletions cut 3 bases from V and 10 bases from J, with 11 bases between. Here the CDR3 reads CASSSWGDEQFF. The CDR3 bases are TGTGCCAGCAGCTCCTGGGGAGACGAGCAGTTCTTC.

V and J are TRBV19 and TRBJ1-2; D gene uncertain. The CDR3 is made up of 13 amino acids. Trimming took 3 bases from V and 3 from J, leaving 8 bases between them. Germline CDR1 LNHDA, CDR2 SQIVND (reference sequence). The CDR3 is CASSMNFHYGYTF. The CDR3 DNA reads as TGTGCCAGTAGTATGAACTTCCACTATGGCTACACCTTC.

The V call is TRBV7-3, the J call TRBJ1-6, with TRBD1 matching 7 bases. Germline loops: CDR1 SGHTA, CDR2 FQGTGA. The CDR3 totals 14 residues. The J segment lost 10 bases and the V segment lost 3 bases, leaving 6 bases of the junction unmatched. The CDR3 reads CASSLRQGGSPLHF. CDR3 DNA: TGTGCCAGCAGCTTGCGGCAGGGGGGATCACCCCTCCACTTT.

The rearrangement uses TRBV6-6 and TRBJ2-3; a possible D gene is TRBD1 (6 bases). From germline, CDR1 is MNHNY and CDR2 SVGAGI (reference sequence). The CDR3 runs to 16 residues. Trimming removed 7 bases at V and 0 bases at J, with 17 bases between. The CDR3 sequence is CASTWGRHTSTDTQYF. CDR3 DNA sequence: TGTGCCAGCACTTGGGGGCGCCACACTAGCACAGATACGCAGTATTTT.